Reported below is one T cell receptor (beta chain). Its matching antigen is unknown. The source of the sample is a study of cytomegalovirus exposure and HLA in healthy donors. Whole-study context: From donors who were HLA-typed, an early data release held about 89 million unique TCRs. Overall study results and limits: The authors enumerated 180 or so TCR beta chains as linked to cytomegalovirus.

This PCR relied on a set of 60 Vbeta primers and 13 Jbeta primers. Method: immunoSEQ multiplex PCR; TCRdb's copy keeps in-frame clones and lacks some. The table shows about 79,000 clones, with about two thirds occurring only once. The CDR3 runs to 14 residues. V was cut by 1 base and J by 9 bases, with 13 bases left in between. Germline CDR1 reads MNHNS; CDR2 reads SASEGT. The TCR was taken from a woman aged 45-65 years in good health and CMV-seropositive. The chain employs TRBV6-1 and TRBJ1-5; D uncertain. The sequenced sample consisted of PBMCs. The CDR3 region is CASSEGVGLGPQHF. The CDR3 coding sequence is TGTGCCAGCAGTGAAGGGGTCGGGTTGGGGCCCCAGCATTTT.